This passage covers 10 T cell receptor beta chains from one sample sequenced in a study of T-cell memory formation after mild COVID-19. TCRdb recomputed calls from the 5' RACE reads with MiXCR, one row per CDR3 protein. Of 15,000 to 20,000 distinct CDR3 sequences listed, about a quarter are singletons. The sequencing input was PBMCs or a T cell subset sorted from them (not recorded which). These receptors came from a man aged 18 to 30 who had mild COVID-19 (a few samples of this study predate the infection). Cell type and time point are not known.

In its sample, this clonotype was seen once. This rearrangement joins TRBV5-1 to TRBJ1-1, with a tentative D call TRBD1 (5 bases). The V and J ends lost 3 bases and 3 bases respectively, with 15 bases between them. Germline V gene data show CDR1 as SGHRS and CDR2 as YFSETQ. CDR3 length equals 15 residues. The CDR3 region is CASSWDGRGYTEAFF. CDR3 DNA sequence: TGCGCCAGCAGCTGGGACGGACGCGGTTACACTGAAGCTTTCTTT.

The sample holds many counts of this clonotype. The V and J genes are TRBV5-1 and TRBJ2-1; D might be TRBD2 (5 bases). Trimming left V 7 bases short and J 8 bases short, with 13 bases between. The CDR3 spans 12 residues. Germline CDR1 reads SGHRS; CDR2 reads YFSETQ. The CDR3 loop reads CASAYGNHEQFF. DNA for the CDR3: TGCGCCAGCGCCTACGGGAACCATGAGCAGTTCTTC.

This clonotype was counted many times. This chain links TRBV7-6 with TRBJ2-3, with TRBD1 matching 10 bases. The junction had 4 bases not matched to a gene; V was cut back by 4 bases and J by 6 bases. Germline lookup yields CDR1 SGHVS and CDR2 FNYEAQ. This CDR3 is 14 amino acids long. The CDR3 spells CASSSGQGLDTQYF. The CDR3 DNA follows: TGTGCCAGCAGCTCGGGACAGGGGCTCGATACGCAGTATTTT.

The CDR3 nucleotides are TGCGCCAGCAGCCCAGGGACAGGGGGCTCCCTCTTTGGCTACACCTTC. Protein: CASSPGTGGSLFGYTF. The V call is TRBV4-3, the J call TRBJ1-2; 12 nucleotides line up with TRBD1. Trimming at V came to 4 bases and at J to 7 bases, leaving 10 bases not matched to a gene. There are 16 residues in the CDR3. CDR1 is LGHNA and CDR2 is YSLEER in the germline V gene.

The genes are TRBV6-2 or TRBV6-3 and TRBJ2-2; 11 bases line up with TRBD2. With 5 bases clipped from V and 3 bases from J, the junction kept 2 bases outside the gene matches. The CDR3 length is 15 residues. The germline V gene has CDR1 MNHEY and CDR2 SVGEGT. CDR3 sequence reads: CASSTGLADTGELFF. The DNA for the CDR3 is TGTGCCAGCAGTACGGGACTAGCGGACACCGGGGAGCTGTTTTTT.

The chain recombines TRBV5-5 with TRBJ2-2; D is possibly TRBD2 (5 bases). V was cut by 6 bases and J by 5 bases, with 14 bases left in between. This CDR3 has 14 amino acids. Germline V lookup: CDR1 SGHKS, CDR2 YYEKEE (reference sequence). This chain's CDR3 is CASTPLPGTGELFF. The CDR3 DNA reads TGTGCCAGCACCCCTTTGCCGGGGACCGGGGAGCTGTTTTTT.

This clonotype was detected many times. The V gene is TRBV19, the J gene TRBJ2-1; D not resolved. Trimming shortened V by 6 bases and J by 0 bases, and 12 bases separated the two germline ends. Per the germline V gene, CDR1 is LNHDA and CDR2 is SQIVND (reference sequence). CDR3 length equals 15 residues. The CDR3 spells CASSYRSGSYNEQFF. CDR3 coding DNA: TGTGCCAGTAGCTACCGGTCAGGCTCCTACAATGAGCAGTTCTTC.

The CDR3, as DNA: TGTGCCAGCATCTCCTATCTGGGGACCCAGTACTTC. This gives the protein CASISYLGTQYF. The V call is TRBV6-5, the J call TRBJ2-5, with D hard to call. Trimming cost V 7 bases and J 7 bases, with 13 bases left between them. The CDR3 runs 12 residues. Germline assignment: CDR1 MNHEY and CDR2 SVGAGI.

This clonotype was seen at least ten times. The chain is built from TRBV20-1 and TRBJ2-1; D remains ambiguous. The V end was cut by 0 bases, the J end by 0 bases, with 12 bases between. The CDR3 consists of 16 residues. Germline CDR1 reads DFQATT; CDR2 reads SNEGSKA (reference sequence). For the CDR3, the DNA is TGCAGTGCTAGAGATCAGCCACCTAGCTCCTACAATGAGCAGTTCTTC. Its translation is CSARDQPPSSYNEQFF.

This clonotype was seen at least ten times. CDR3 nucleotide sequence: TGTGCCAGCAGCTACGGCCTGGGTTTGGACGAGCAGTACGTC. It yields the protein CASSYGLGLDEQYV. The chain joins TRBV12-3 or TRBV12-4 to TRBJ2-7; D not certain. The CDR3 runs 14 residues. V lost 6 bases and J lost 5, with 17 bases in between.